This TCR beta chain was profiled in a study of blood T cells in healthy people across ages (dated by TCRdb to the mid-2010s). As for the study more broadly: Template switching captured roughly one uniquely barcoded TCR beta cDNA molecule per two T cells in model experiments. Using deep sequencing normalized with unique cDNA molecular identifiers, the study measured how TCR beta repertoire diversity changes with age. Four age groups were formed from the donors: young (average 16 years), middle-aged (roughly 38), aged (roughly 59) and long-lived (82). To avoid experimental bias, donors of different ages were spread randomly across the sequencing lanes. Two additional independent replicas of 1 million unique cDNA reads from the same blood draw were analyzed for two donors (one aged 18 to 30 and one aged 80 or older).

The germline V gene (reference sequence) gives CDR1 as DFQATT and CDR2 as SNEGSKA. At the junction V is shortened by 1 base and J by 8 bases; bases outside the gene matches: 8. From the cysteine up to the phenylalanine, the CDR3 has a length of 14 residues. The CDR3 DNA has 42 bases and is translated from base 1. The donors were about 40 Caucasian individuals from Russia, aged 6 to 90 years, who were systemically healthy. Roughly 10 milliliters of peripheral blood were drawn from each donor into EDTA-treated Vacutainer tubes. PBMCs were isolated by Ficoll-Paque density-gradient centrifugation, with at least 6 million obtained per sample. Total RNA, at least 6 micrograms per sample, was extracted from PBMCs with Trizol reagent. For every donor, flow cytometry on a PBMC aliquot measured the percentage of naive CD45RAhigh/CD27high T cells. A remark on this clonotype: Its antigen is unknown. No base-level quality is on record; no much larger clone is a single base apart.

Library preparation employed 5' RACE. TCRdb names Illumina HiSeq 2500 as the instrument used. The second PCR ran for about 6 to 11 cycles and used a J-beta primer mix along with a sample-barcoded 5' primer. A unique molecular identifier was introduced onto each TCR beta cDNA molecule by a template-switch 5' adaptor carrying 12 random nucleotides. At least 3 million CDR3-containing paired-end reads were obtained from each sample. All of the RNA was converted into first-strand cDNA using the Mint cDNA synthesis kit, with a TRBC-specific oligonucleotide serving as the primer. Following uracil-DNA glycosylase treatment, a first 18-cycle PCR with universal primers M1SS and BC2_uni_R was performed on all cDNA. On the authors' methods: Normalization of each sample was performed by random selection of 1 million high-quality reads, each carrying a distinct molecular identifier. Instead of being binned into consensus sequences, reads that shared molecular identifiers were thrown out. MiTCR, with a Q25 quality threshold and the strictest error-elimination algorithm, was used for CDR3 identification, clonotype clustering and error correction. A nonparametric unseen species model using Euler transformation provided a lower-bound estimate of total TCR beta diversity. Using fastp at Q25 and MiXCR, TCRdb reprocessed the public reads and kept productive beta chains. Entries are consolidated by CDR3 protein sequence, retaining the most common genes and DNA. TCRdb's processing, not the authors', yielded these V and J calls. The sample has about 970,000 distinct CDR3 sequences on record, roughly 47% of them singletons. 20% to 25% of the sample is in the top ten clones.

Study-wide findings and limitations: As age increased, observed TCR beta diversity per million T cells dropped in a roughly linear way, and a significant reduction was already evident by age 40. Estimates of total diversity from one million sequenced T cells were regarded as lower bounds and underestimates. A strong correlation was found between observed TCR beta diversity and the percentage of naive T cells measured by flow cytometry. Donor CMV infection status was unknown, potentially confounding age-related changes in expanded clonotypes. Because profiling used bulk unsorted PBMCs, naive and antigen-experienced compartments could not be compared conclusively. Compared with the aged group, the long-lived group had more naive CD4+ T cells, fewer expanded clones and increased TCR diversity, suggesting age selection.

The sequencing input was blood. This clonotype originated in a woman aged 55-70 years in good health. The chain employs TRBV20-1 and TRBJ2-1, with 7 junctional bases fitting TRBD2. The DNA sequence is TGCAGTGCTAGAGGGGGCGGGGGAGGCGATGAGCAGTTCTTC. Its coded protein is CSARGGGGGDEQFF.